A selection of T cell receptor beta chains follows, all from one sample in a study of T cells in Graves' hyperthyroidism and ophthalmopathy. From the multiplex PCR reads, TCRdb called clonotypes with MiXCR, one entry per CDR3 protein. The table lists about 480,000 distinct CDR3 sequences, 20% to 25% of them singletons. Source material: blood. Every receptor here comes from a woman between 70 and 85 years old with Graves' ophthalmopathy. Each CDR3 is given with its conserved first and last residue. The order of the fields is J gene, V gene, CDR3 protein.

>TRBJ2-1|TRBV11-2
CASSFGSRKNEQFF
>TRBJ2-7|TRBV5-1
CASSLGTGVEYEQYF
>TRBJ1-6|TRBV30
CAWTFQGLGNSPLHF
>TRBJ2-1|TRBV19
CASTHSLVDLEQFF
>TRBJ2-1|TRBV29-1
CSASDLSYNEQFF
>TRBJ1-1|TRBV7-9
CASSQPTVNTEAFF
>TRBJ1-1|TRBV12-3/TRBV12-4
CASSLGIRFGHTEAFF
>TRBJ2-1|TRBV3-1
CASSLGRIYNEQFF
>TRBJ2-2|TRBV11-3
CASSLAFGGELFF
>TRBJ2-3|TRBV11-2
CASSSLRDRGADTQYF
>TRBJ2-3|TRBV5-1
CASSLEAGGRYTQYF
>TRBJ2-4|TRBV7-9
CASSFPRALTPPGDIQYF
>TRBJ2-3|TRBV2
CASSERDANQYF
>TRBJ1-3|TRBV28
CASSSSHSGNTIYF
>TRBJ2-1|TRBV20-1
CSARAEGQGGNEQFF
>TRBJ1-2|TRBV27
CASSLSGAGTLANYGYTF
>TRBJ1-6|TRBV30
CAWGQGTNSPLHF
>TRBJ2-1|TRBV11-2
CASSLAGRATNEQFF
>TRBJ1-1|TRBV12-3/TRBV12-4
CASSFGNYMNTEAFF
>TRBJ2-7|TRBV11-3
CASSLDGGVGGEQYF
>TRBJ2-2|TRBV5-1
CASSLVAGGRTGELFF
>TRBJ2-7|TRBV6-2/TRBV6-3
CASSSAGTTYEQYF
>TRBJ2-7|TRBV10-3
CAIGPGIYEQYF
>TRBJ1-2|TRBV6-2/TRBV6-3
CASRTDLANYGYTF
>TRBJ1-2|TRBV15
CATSRETENYGYTF
>TRBJ2-3|TRBV3-1
CASSNTYGRGTDTQYF
>TRBJ2-7|TRBV7-9
CASSLERRDEQYF
>TRBJ2-4|TRBV7-3
CASSLMAENIQYF
>TRBJ1-2|TRBV3-1
CASSPSVGEGYTF
>TRBJ2-7|TRBV7-2
CASSLGPQGGHEQYF
>TRBJ1-3|TRBV12-3/TRBV12-4
CASSPRESGNTIYF
>TRBJ2-7|TRBV7-2
CASSFLDTYEQYF
>TRBJ1-2|TRBV20-1
CSASSGQAAGNYGYTF
>TRBJ2-4|TRBV5-6
CASSLGRGDRQYF
>TRBJ2-7|TRBV5-1
CASSYSGRAREQYF
>TRBJ2-1|TRBV5-1
CASSPEGTDYNEQFF
>TRBJ2-3|TRBV10-2
CASSDRLAGVPDTQYF
>TRBJ2-3|TRBV5-1
CASSPREGAGLSTDTQYF
>TRBJ1-1|TRBV18
CASSPTGGQGTEAFF
>TRBJ2-1|TRBV6-1
CASSSQGVVNEQFF
>TRBJ1-2|TRBV27
CASRTSSRAYGYTF
>TRBJ1-1|TRBV2
CASAGQRYGPEAFF
>TRBJ2-1|TRBV6-2/TRBV6-3
CASRPLGRARFNEQFF
>TRBJ2-2|TRBV5-8
CASRLRQGTGELFF
>TRBJ2-5|TRBV5-5
CASSLQWTGQLRETQYF
>TRBJ2-3|TRBV28
CASSQTSGYTDTQYF